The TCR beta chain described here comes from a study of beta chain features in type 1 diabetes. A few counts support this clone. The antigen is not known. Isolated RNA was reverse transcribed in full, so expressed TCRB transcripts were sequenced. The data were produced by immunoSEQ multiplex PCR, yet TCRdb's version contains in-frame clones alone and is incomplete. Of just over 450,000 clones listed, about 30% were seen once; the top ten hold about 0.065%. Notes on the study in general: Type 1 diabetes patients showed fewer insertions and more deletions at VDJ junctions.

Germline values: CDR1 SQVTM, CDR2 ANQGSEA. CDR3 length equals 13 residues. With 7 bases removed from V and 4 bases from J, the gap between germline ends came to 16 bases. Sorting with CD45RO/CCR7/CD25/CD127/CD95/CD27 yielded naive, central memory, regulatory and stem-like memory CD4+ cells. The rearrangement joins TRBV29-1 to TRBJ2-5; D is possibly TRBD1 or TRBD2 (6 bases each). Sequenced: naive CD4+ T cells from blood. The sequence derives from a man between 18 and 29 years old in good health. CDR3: CSAQQGGIETQYF. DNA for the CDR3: TGCAGCGCACAACAGGGAGGAATAGAGACCCAGTACTTC.